This paragraph reports one T cell receptor beta chain. The data were taken from a study of blood T cell repertoires in COVID-19. Study-wide context: Sites in the United States, Italy and Spain provided acute and convalescent COVID-19 samples.

Germline values: CDR1 SGHDN, CDR2 FVKESK. The CDR3 runs 16 residues. Trimming left V 1 base short and J 1 base short, with 10 bases between. Some clones are missing from TCRdb's copy, which holds only in-frame ones; the method was immunoSEQ multiplex PCR. Of under 200,000 clones listed, about 86% were seen once; the top ten hold approximately 2.5%. This chain connects TRBV14 to TRBJ1-4, with D tentatively TRBD1 (5 bases). The sequenced material came from peripheral blood. The receptor's source is a human donor with acute or convalescent COVID-19. The donor label of this sample is uncertain. CDR3 residues: CASSQASGGTNEKLFF. DNA for the CDR3: TGTGCCAGCAGCCAAGCCTCGGGGGGAACTAATGAAAAACTGTTTTTT. The full variable domain, rest sourced from reference TRBV14 and TRBJ1-4, is EAGVTQFPSHSVIEKGQTVTLRCDPISGHDNLYWYRRVMGKEIKFLLHFVKESKQDESGMPNNRFLAERTGGTYSTLKVQPAELEDSGVYFCASSQASGGTNEKLFFGSGTQLSVL.